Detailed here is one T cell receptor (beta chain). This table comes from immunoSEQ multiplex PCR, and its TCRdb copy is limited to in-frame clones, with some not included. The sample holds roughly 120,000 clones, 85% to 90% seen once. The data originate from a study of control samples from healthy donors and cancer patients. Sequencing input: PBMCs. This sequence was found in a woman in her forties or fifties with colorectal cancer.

DNA of the CDR3: TGTGCCAGCAGCGAGGACGGTGGGGGGTACTACGAGCAGTACTTC. Protein sequence: CASSEDGGGYYEQYF. The chain employs TRBV11-2 and TRBJ2-7, with a weak D call TRBD2 (6 bases). Trimming pared 5 bases from V and 3 bases from J, leaving 17 bases between. Germline V lookup: CDR1 SGHAT, CDR2 FQNNGV. The CDR3 totals 15 residues.